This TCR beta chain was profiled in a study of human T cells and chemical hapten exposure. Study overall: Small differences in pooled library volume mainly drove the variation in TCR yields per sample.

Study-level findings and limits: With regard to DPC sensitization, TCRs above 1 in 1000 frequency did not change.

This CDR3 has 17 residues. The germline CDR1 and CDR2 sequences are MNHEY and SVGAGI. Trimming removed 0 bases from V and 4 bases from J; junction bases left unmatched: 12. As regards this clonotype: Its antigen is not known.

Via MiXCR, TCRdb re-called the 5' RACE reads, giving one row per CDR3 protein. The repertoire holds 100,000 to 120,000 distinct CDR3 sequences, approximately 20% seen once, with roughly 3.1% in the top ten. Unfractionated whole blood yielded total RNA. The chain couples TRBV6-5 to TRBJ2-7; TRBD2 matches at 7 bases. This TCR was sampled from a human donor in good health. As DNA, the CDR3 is TGTGCCAGCAGTTACTCGCGACATGGCGGGAGCTTTTACGAGCAGTACTTC. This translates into CASSYSRHGGSFYEQYF.